This T cell receptor (beta chain) emerged from a study of T cells after yellow fever vaccination. At the level of the study: Fractions low in cell number were prepared with SMART-Seq v4 Ultra Low Input.

This clonotype was counted at least ten times. No antigen is known for it. Findings and limits, study-wide: The study re-detected most primary-vaccination clones after the booster (around 96% CD4, around 89% CD8).

TCR cDNA was made by 5'RACE template switching, adding a universal primer site and UMIs. TCRdb recomputed calls from the 5' RACE reads with MiXCR, one row per CDR3 protein. The profile covers under 200,000 distinct CDR3 sequences, with approximately 9.9% appearing a single time and about 38% taken by the ten largest. Sequenced here: CD8+ T cells sorted from PBMCs, sampled 15 days after the yellow fever booster vaccination. This clonotype originated in a man aged 18-30 years who received the YFV17D yellow fever vaccine.

The CDR3 loop is CSAHWTSGTDTQYF. The CDR3 DNA is TGCAGTGCCCACTGGACTAGCGGCACAGATACGCAGTATTTT. This rearrangement joins TRBV20-1 to TRBJ2-3; 9 nucleotides line up with TRBD2. Germline V lookup: CDR1 DFQATT, CDR2 SNEGSKA (reference sequence). The CDR3 covers 14 residues. The V gene end was trimmed by 6 bases and the J gene end by 1 base; junction bases not matched to a gene: 5.